This entry describes one T cell receptor beta chain. These data belong to a study of control samples from healthy donors and cancer patients. The length of the CDR3 is 17 residues. The trim removed 0 bases at V and 4 bases at J, leaving 14 bases unmatched. Germline CDR1 and CDR2: GTSNPN and SVGIG (reference sequence). The protocol was immunoSEQ multiplex PCR, while the TCRdb copy is restricted to in-frame clones and leaves out a portion. The sample lists 400,000 to 500,000 clones; more than 80% were seen once. The TCR was taken from a man aged 40-49 years with head and neck cancer. Sequences were obtained from PBMCs. The rearrangement joins TRBV30 to TRBJ2-5, with 7 bases fitting TRBD1. CDR3 region: CAWSVARVQGDGETQYF. CDR3 bases: TGTGCCTGGAGTGTAGCACGGGTGCAGGGGGACGGAGAGACCCAGTACTTC.